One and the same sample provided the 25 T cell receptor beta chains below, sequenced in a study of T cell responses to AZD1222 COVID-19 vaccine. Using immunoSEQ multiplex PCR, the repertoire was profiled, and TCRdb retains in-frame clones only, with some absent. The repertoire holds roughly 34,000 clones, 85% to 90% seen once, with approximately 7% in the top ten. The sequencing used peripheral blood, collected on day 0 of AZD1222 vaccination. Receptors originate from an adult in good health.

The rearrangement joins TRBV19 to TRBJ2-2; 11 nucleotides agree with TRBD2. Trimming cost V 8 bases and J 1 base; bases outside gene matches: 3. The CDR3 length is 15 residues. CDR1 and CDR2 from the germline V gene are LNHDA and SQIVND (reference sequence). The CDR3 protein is CASQGLAGNTGELFF. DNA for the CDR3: TGTGCCAGTCAAGGACTAGCGGGGAACACCGGGGAGCTGTTTTTT.

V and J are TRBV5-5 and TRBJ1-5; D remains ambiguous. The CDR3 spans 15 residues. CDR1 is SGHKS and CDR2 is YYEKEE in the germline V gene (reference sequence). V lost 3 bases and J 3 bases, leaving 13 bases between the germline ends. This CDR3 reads CASSSAFSNNQPQHF. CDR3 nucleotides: TGTGCCAGCAGCTCGGCATTCAGTAACAATCAGCCCCAGCATTTT.

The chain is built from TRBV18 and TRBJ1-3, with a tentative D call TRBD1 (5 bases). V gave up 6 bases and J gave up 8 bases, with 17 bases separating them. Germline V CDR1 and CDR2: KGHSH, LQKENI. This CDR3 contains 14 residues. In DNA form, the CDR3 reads TGTGCCAGCTCCCTCGGGGCAGGAAGGGACACCATATATTTT. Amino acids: CASSLGAGRDTIYF.

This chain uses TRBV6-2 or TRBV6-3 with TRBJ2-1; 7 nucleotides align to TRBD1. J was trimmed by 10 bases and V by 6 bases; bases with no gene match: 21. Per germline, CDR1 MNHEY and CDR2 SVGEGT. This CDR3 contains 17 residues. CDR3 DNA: TGTGCCAGCAGCCTTAGGACAGGTAGAGCTCCTACGGGAGAGCAGTTCTTC. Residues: CASSLRTGRAPTGEQFF.

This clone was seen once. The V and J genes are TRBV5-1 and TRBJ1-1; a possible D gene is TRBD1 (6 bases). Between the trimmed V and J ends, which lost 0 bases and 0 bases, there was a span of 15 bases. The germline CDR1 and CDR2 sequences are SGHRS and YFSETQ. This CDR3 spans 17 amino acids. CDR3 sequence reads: CASSLETQTGMNTEAFF. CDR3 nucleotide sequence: TGCGCCAGCAGCTTGGAGACCCAGACAGGCATGAACACTGAAGCTTTCTTT. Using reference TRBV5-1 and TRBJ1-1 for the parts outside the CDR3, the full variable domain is KAGVTQTPRYLIKTRGQQVTLSCSPISGHRSVSWYQQTPGQGLQFLFEYFSETQRNKGNFPGRFSGRQFSNSRSEMNVSTLELGDSALYLCASSLETQTGMNTEAFFGQGTRLTVV.

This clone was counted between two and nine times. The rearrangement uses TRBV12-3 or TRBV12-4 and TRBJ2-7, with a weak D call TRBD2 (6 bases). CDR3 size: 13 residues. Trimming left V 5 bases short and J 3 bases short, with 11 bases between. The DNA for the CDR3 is TGTGCCAGCAGTCCAGCGGGTTACTACGAGCAGTACTTC. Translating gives CASSPAGYYEQYF.

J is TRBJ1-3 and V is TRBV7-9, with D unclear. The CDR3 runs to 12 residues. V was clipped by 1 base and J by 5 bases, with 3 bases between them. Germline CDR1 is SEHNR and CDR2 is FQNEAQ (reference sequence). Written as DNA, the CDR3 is TGTGCCAGCAGCTTAGAGAGAAACACCATATATTTT. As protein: CASSLERNTIYF.

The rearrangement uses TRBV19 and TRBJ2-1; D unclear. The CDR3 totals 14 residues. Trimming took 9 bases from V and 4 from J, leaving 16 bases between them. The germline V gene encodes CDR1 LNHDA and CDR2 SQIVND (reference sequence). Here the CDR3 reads CASKDGRGYNEQFF. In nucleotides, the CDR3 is TGTGCCAGCAAGGACGGACGAGGTTACAATGAGCAGTTCTTC.

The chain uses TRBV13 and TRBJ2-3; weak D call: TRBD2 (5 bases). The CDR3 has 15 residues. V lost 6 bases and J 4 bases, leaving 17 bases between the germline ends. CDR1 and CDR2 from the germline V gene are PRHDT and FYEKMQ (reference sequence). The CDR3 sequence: CASSPRGNGADTQYF. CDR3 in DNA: TGTGCCAGCAGTCCTAGAGGGAATGGCGCAGATACGCAGTATTTT.

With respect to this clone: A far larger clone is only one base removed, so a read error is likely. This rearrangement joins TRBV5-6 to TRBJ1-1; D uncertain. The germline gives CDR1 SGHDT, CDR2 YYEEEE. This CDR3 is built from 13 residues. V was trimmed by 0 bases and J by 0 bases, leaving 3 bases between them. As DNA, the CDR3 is TGTGCCAGCAGCTTGGGGGTGAACACTGAAGCTTTCTTT. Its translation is CASSLGVNTEAFF.

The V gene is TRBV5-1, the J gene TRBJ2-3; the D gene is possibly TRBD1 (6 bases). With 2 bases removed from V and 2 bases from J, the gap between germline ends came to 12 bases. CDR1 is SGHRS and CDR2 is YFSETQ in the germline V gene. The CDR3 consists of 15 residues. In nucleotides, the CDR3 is TGCGCCAGCAGCTTTACCAGGGGACACACAGATACGCAGTATTTT. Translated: CASSFTRGHTDTQYF.

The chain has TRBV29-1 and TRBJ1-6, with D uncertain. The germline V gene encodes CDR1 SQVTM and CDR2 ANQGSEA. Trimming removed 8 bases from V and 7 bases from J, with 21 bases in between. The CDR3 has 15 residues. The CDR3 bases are TGCAGCTACCTAGGAGGAGGGCTGGGGAATTCACCCCTCCACTTT. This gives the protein CSYLGGGLGNSPLHF.

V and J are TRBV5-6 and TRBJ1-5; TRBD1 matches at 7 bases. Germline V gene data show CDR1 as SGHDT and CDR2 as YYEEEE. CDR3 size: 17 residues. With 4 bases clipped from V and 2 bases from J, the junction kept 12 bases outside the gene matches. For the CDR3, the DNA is TGTGCCAGCAGCGAGAGACAGGGCCTGGGGGGCAATCAGCCCCAGCATTTT. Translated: CASSERQGLGGNQPQHF. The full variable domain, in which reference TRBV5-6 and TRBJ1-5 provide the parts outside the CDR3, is DAGVTQSPTHLIKTRGQQVTLRCSPKSGHDTVSWYQQALGQGPQFIFQYYEEEERQRGNFPDRFSGHQFPNYSSELNVNALLLGDSALYLCASSERQGLGGNQPQHFGDGTRLSIL.

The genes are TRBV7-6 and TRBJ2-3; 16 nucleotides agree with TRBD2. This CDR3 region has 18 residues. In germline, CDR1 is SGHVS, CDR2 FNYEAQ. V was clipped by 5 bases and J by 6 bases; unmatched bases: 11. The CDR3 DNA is TGTGCCAGCAGCCCGGGACTAGCGGGAGGGCCTAACGCGGATACGCAGTATTTT. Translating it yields CASSPGLAGGPNADTQYF.

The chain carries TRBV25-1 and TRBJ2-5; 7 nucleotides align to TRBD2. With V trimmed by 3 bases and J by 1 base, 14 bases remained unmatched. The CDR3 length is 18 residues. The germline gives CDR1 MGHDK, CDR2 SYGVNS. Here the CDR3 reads CASSEGGQAGVRQETQYF. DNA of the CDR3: TGTGCCAGCAGTGAGGGGGGTCAGGCGGGAGTGCGCCAAGAGACCCAGTACTTC.

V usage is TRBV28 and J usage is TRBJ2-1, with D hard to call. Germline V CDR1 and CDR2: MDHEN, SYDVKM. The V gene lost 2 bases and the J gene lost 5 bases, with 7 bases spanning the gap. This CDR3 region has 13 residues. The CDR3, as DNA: TGTGCCAGCAGTTTAGTTAGTGACAATGAGCAGTTCTTC. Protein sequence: CASSLVSDNEQFF.

The CDR3 protein is CASSGTGTYEQYF. The DNA for the CDR3 is TGTGCCAGCAGTGGGACAGGGACCTACGAGCAGTACTTC. The chain joins TRBV12-3 or TRBV12-4 to TRBJ2-7; 9 nucleotides align to TRBD1. V was clipped by 5 bases and J by 2 bases; unmatched bases: 1. The CDR3 runs to 13 residues.

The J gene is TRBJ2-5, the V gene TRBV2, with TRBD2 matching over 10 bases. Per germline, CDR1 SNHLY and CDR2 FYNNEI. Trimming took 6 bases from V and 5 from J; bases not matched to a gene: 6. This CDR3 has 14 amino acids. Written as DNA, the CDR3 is TGTGCCAGCAGGACGGCTAGCGGGGGTGAGACCCAGTACTTC. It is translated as CASRTASGGETQYF.

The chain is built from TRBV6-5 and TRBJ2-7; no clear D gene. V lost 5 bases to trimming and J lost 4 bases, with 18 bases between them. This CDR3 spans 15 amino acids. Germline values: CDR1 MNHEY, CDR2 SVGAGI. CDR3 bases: TGTGCCAGCAGTCGTTACCACCTGGACGGTTACGAGCAGTACTTC. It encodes CASSRYHLDGYEQYF.

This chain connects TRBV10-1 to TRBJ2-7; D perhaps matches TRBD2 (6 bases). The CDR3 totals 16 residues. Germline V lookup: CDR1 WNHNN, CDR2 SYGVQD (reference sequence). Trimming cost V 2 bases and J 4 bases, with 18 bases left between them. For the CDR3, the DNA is TGCGCCAGCAGTGAGGGTGGTAGCGGCCTACCTTACGAGCAGTACTTC. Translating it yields CASSEGGSGLPYEQYF.

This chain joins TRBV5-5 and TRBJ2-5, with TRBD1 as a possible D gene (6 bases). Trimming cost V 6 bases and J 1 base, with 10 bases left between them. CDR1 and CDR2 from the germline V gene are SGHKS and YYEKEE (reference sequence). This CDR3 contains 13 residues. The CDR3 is CASTLGGQETQYF. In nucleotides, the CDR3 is TGTGCCAGCACCCTAGGGGGCCAAGAGACCCAGTACTTC.

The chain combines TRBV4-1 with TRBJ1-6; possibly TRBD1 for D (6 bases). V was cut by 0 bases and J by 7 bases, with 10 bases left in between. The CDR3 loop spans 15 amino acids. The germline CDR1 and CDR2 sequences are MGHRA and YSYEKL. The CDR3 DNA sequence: TGCGCCAGCAGCCAAGAAAGGGGGGCGAATTCACCCCTCCACTTT. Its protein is CASSQERGANSPLHF.

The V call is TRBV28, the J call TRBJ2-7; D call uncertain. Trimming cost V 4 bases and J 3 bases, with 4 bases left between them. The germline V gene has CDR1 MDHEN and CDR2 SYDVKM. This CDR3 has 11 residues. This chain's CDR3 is CASSSRYEQYF. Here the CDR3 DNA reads TGTGCCAGCAGTTCACGCTACGAGCAGTACTTC.

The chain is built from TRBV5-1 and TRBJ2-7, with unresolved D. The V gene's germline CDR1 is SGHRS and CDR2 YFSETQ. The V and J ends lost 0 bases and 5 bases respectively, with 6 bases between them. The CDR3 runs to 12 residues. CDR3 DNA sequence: TGCGCCAGCAGCTTGGTGGCAGACGAGCAGTACTTC. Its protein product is CASSLVADEQYF.

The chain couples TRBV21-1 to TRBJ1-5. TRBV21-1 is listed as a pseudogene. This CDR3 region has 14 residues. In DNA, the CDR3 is TGTGCCAGCAGCAAAGCGGGGGTTAATGGGCCCCAGCATTTT. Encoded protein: CASSKAGVNGPQHF.